This T cell receptor beta chain was profiled in a study of cytomegalovirus exposure and HLA in healthy donors. Study-level background: Genotyping showed 70% to 90% of 350 to 400 donors falling in the Caucasian-associated ancestry cluster.

About this clone: What it recognizes is unknown.

Study-level points and caveats: Most observed TCR sequences were rare, whereas some public TCRs were detected in many donors. Researchers reported in a later analysis that common viral pathogens appeared linked to several top clusters. Analyzed later, most CMV-associated TCR beta chains appeared HLA-restricted.

The PCR employed 60 Vbeta primers together with 13 Jbeta primers. The method was immunoSEQ multiplex PCR; TCRdb's version includes in-frame clones alone and lacks a portion of them. The sample contains some 140,000 clones, 75% to 85% of which appear only once. The clonotype comes from a female donor in good health and CMV-seronegative. The sample comprised PBMCs.

CDR3 nucleotides: TGTGCCAGCAGCGTAGTTTCGACACTCCTCGGTGGCTACACCTTC. This encodes CASSVVSTLLGGYTF. The chain joins TRBV9 to TRBJ1-2; D unclear. Germline assignment: CDR1 SGDLS and CDR2 YYNGEE. Trimming removed 0 bases from V and 7 bases from J, with 16 bases in between. The CDR3 has 15 residues.